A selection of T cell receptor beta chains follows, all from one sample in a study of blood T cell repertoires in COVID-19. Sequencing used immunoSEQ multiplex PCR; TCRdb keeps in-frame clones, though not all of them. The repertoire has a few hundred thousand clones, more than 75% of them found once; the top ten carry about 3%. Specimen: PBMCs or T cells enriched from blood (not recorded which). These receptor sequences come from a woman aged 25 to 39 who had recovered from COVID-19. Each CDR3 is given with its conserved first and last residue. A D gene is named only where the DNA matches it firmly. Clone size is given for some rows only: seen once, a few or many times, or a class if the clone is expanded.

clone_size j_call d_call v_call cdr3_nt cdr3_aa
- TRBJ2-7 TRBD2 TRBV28 TGTGCCAGCAAGGGAGGGAGGGAGAACGAGCAGTACTTC CASKGGRENEQYF
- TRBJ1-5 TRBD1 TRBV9 TGTGCCAGCAGCGGAACAGGGGAAGGGTATAGCAATCAGCCCCAGCATTTT CASSGTGEGYSNQPQHF
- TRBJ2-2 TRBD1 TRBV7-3 TGTGCCAGCAGCTTACTGGACAGGGGCGCGAACGGGGAGCTGTTTTTT CASSLLDRGANGELFF
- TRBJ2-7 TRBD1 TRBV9 TGTGCCAGCAGCACGGGGACAGGGCTCGAGCAGTACTTC CASSTGTGLEQYF
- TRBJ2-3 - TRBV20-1 TGCAGTGCTAGTGACGGGAGAGGGACAGATACGCAGTATTTT CSASDGRGTDTQYF
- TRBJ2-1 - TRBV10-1 TGCGCCAGCAGTGAGTGGAGTAATGAGCAGTTCTTC CASSEWSNEQFF
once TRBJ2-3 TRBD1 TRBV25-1 TGTGCCAGCAGTGGAGGACAGGGGAGCACAGATACGCAGTATTTT CASSGGQGSTDTQYF
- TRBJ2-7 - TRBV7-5 TGTGCCAGAAGCCGGAGACTAGCGGGGGGGCCCCACGAGCAGTACTTC CARSRRLAGGPHEQYF
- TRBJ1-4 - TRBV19 TGTGCCAGTAGTACATACAGTACAACTAATGAAAAACTGTTTTTT CASSTYSTTNEKLFF
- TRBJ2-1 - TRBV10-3 TGTGCCATCAGTGGGGCCGCCGTCTCCTACAATGAGCAGTTCTTC CAISGAAVSYNEQFF
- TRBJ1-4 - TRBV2 TGTGCCAGCAGGGCCGACTTTAATGAAAAACTGTTTTTT CASRADFNEKLFF
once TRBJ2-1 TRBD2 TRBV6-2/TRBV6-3 TGTGCCAGCAGTTTCCCAAGACTAGCGGTTTACAATGAGCAGTTCTTC CASSFPRLAVYNEQFF
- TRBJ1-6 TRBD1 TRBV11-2 TGTGCCAGCAGCTCTCACAGGGGTGAGTCACCCCTCCACTTT CASSSHRGESPLHF
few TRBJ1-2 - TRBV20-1 TGCAGTGCTAGACCAGGGTATGGCTACACCTTC CSARPGYGYTF
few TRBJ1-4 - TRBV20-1 TGCAGTGCTAGTTCCGACAGCGCTGACTCTAATGAAAAACTGTTTTTT CSASSDSADSNEKLFF
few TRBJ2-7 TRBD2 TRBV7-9 TGTGCCAGCAGCCTCGGGGTAGCGGGAGACGAGCAGTACTTC CASSLGVAGDEQYF
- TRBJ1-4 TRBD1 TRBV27 TGTGCCAGCAGGGGACAGGGGATTGAAGAAAAACTGTTTTTT CASRGQGIEEKLFF
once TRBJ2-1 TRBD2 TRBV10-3 TGTGCCATCAGTGATCTAGCGGGGGGTCTCAATGAGCAGTTCTTC CAISDLAGGLNEQFF
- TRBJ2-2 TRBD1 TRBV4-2 TGTGCCAGCAGAGCCCCCGGGACAGGGGGTACCGGGGAGCTGTTTTTT CASRAPGTGGTGELFF
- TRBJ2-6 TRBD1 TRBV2 TGTGCCAGCAAAAGACAGGGTGCGGCCAACGTCCTGACTTTC CASKRQGAANVLTF
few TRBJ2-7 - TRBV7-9 TGTGCTAGAACTCCCCGCGGATTTCAGCAGTACTTC CARTPRGFQQYF
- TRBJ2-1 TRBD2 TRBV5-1 TGCGCCAGCAGTTCCAGGGAAGCGGGATTATACAATGAGCAGTTCTTC CASSSREAGLYNEQFF
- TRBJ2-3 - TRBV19 TGTGCCAGTAGTATCGCGGGACGGACTAGCACAGATACGCAGTATTTT CASSIAGRTSTDTQYF
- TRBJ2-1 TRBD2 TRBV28 TGTGCCAGCAGTCTAGCGGGAGATTTGTTCTTC CASSLAGDLFF
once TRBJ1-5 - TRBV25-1 TGTGCCAGCAGTCTTCGGACAGATAGCAATCAGCCCCAGCATTTT CASSLRTDSNQPQHF
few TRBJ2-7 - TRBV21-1 TGTGCCAGCAGCACCGGGACAGGGCCCTCCTACGAGCAGTACTTC CASSTGTGPSYEQYF
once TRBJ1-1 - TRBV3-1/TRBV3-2 TGTGCCAGCAGCCAGGCCCCCCCCGACACTGAAGCTTTCTTT CASSQAPPDTEAFF
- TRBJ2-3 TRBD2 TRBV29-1 TGCAGCGTTCCGACTAGCGGGAGTACAGATACGCAGTATTTT CSVPTSGSTDTQYF
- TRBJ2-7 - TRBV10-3 TGTGCCATCAGTGGTGGGGGCGATGAGCAGTACTTC CAISGGGDEQYF
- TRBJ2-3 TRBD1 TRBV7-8 TGTGCCAGCAGCTCCCTGACAGGGATGATAGATACGCAGTATTTT CASSSLTGMIDTQYF
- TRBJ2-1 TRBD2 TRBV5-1 TGCGCCAGCAGCTTGGAGCGGGGGGGTGCCTACAATGAGCAGTTCTTC CASSLERGGAYNEQFF
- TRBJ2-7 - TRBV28 TGTGCCAGCGGGACATCACTGGCCTACGAGCAGTACTTC CASGTSLAYEQYF
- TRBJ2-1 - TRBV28 TGTGCCAGCAGTTCGCAGACAAACTCCTACAATGAGCAGTTCTTC CASSSQTNSYNEQFF
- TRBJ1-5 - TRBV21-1 TGTGCCAGCAGCAAAGAAGGAAGGGGACTAAGAAGCAATCAGCCCCAGCATTTT CASSKEGRGLRSNQPQHF
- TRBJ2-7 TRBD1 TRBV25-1 TGTGCCAGCAGTGAATCAGTAGGGGGCTCGGGCTACGAGCAGTACTTC CASSESVGGSGYEQYF
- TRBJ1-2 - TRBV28 TGTGCCAGCAGCGACTATGGCTACACCTTC CASSDYGYTF
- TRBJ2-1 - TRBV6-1 TGTGCCAGCAGTGTAGAAACTAGACCCCATGAGCAGTTCTTC CASSVETRPHEQFF